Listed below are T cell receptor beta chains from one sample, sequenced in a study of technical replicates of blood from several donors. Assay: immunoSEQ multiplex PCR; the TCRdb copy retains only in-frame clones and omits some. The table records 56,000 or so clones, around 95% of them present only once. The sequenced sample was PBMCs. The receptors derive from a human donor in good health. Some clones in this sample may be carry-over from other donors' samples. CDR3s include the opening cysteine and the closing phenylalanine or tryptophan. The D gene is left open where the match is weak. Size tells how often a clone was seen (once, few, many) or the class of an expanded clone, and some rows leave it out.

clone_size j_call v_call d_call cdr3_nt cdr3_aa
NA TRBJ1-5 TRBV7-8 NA TGTGCCAGCAGCCTACGATTCCGGCAGGATAATCAGCCCCAGCATTTT CASSLRFRQDNQPQHF
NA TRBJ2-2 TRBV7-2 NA TGTGCCAGCAGCTTAGATTATACCATCCGGAGGCCCGGGGAGCTGTTTTTT CASSLDYTIRRPGELFF
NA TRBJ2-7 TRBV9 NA TGTGCCAGCAGCCCCTCCTCCTACGAGCAGTACTTC CASSPSSYEQYF
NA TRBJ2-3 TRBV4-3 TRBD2 TGCGCCAGCAGCCAAAGTTTTAGCGGGGGTCCAGATACGCAGTATTTT CASSQSFSGGPDTQYF
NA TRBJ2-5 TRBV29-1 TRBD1 TGCAGCGTTGACTCAGGGGGCGCAGAGACCCAGTACTTC CSVDSGGAETQYF
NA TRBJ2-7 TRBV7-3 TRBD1 TGTGCCAGCAGCCGGACAGGGAGAGAAGAGCAGTACTTC CASSRTGREEQYF
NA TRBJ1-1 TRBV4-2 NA TGTGCCAGCAGCCAAGAATGGCGGGATAACTCTGAAGCTTTCTTT CASSQEWRDNSEAFF
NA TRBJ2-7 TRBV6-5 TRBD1 TGTGCCAGCAGTTCCGAGACAGGGGACTCCTACGAGCAGTACTTC CASSSETGDSYEQYF
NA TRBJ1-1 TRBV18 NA TGTGCCAGCTCACCACCCTATAAGAACACTGAAGCTTTCTTT CASSPPYKNTEAFF
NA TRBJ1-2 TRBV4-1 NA TGCGCCAGCAGCCAAGCCCTCAGTTATGGCTACACCTTC CASSQALSYGYTF
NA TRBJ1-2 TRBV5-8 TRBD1 TGTGCCAGCAGCTTGGCCTTTGGGACAGGGGGCTATGGCTACACCTTC CASSLAFGTGGYGYTF
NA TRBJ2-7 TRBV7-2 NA TGTGCCAGCAGCCAAGCTTTTAGAGGCTCCTACGAGCAGTACTTC CASSQAFRGSYEQYF
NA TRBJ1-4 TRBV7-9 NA TGTGCCAGCAGTCATACAGAGGGCAGTGAAAAACTGTTTTTT CASSHTEGSEKLFF
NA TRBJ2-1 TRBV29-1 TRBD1 TGCAGCGTCGCGACAGGGTTCAATGAGCAGTTCTTC CSVATGFNEQFF
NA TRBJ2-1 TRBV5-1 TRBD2 TGCGCCAGCAGCCCGGGACTAGTAAATGAGCAGTTCTTC CASSPGLVNEQFF
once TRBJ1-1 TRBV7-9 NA TGTGCCAGCATCCAGTACACTGAAGCTTTCTTT CASIQYTEAFF
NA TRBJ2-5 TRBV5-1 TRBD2 TGCGCCAGCAGCGTGTCTAGCGGGAGAATGGAGACCCAGTACTTC CASSVSSGRMETQYF
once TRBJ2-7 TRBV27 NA TGTGCCAGCAGTTTAAGGGGGAGTGGCTACGAGCAGTACTTC CASSLRGSGYEQYF
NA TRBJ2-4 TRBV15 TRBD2 TGTGCCACCAGCAGAGCTAGCGGCGAGAACATTCAGTACTTC CATSRASGENIQYF
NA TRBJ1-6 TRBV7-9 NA TGTGCCAGCAGCTTATACCGAACGCAGGATTCACCCCTCCACTTT CASSLYRTQDSPLHF
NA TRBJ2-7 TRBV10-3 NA TGTGCCATCAGACAGAACCTTACCTACGAGCAGTACTTC CAIRQNLTYEQYF
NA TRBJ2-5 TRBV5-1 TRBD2 TGCGCCAGCAGCTTTCCTGAGGTGAGCGGGAGGGCCCGAGAGACCCAGTACTTC CASSFPEVSGRARETQYF
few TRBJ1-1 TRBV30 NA TGTGCCTGGAGTGCTCAGGGAACTGAAGCTTTCTTT CAWSAQGTEAFF
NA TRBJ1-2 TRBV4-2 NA TGTGCCAGCAGCCCGGGACACGATGGCTACACCTTC CASSPGHDGYTF
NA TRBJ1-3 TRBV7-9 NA TGTGCCAGCAGCTTAGTTAAATATTCGGTGAGCGGAAACACCATATATTTT CASSLVKYSVSGNTIYF
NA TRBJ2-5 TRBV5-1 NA TGCGCCAGCAGCTTCCCCGACAGGGACTGGGAGACCCAGTACTTC CASSFPDRDWETQYF
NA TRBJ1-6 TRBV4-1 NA TGCGCCAGCAGCCAAGATGCCCCCGGACAGAGCTCCTATAATTCACCCCTCCACTTT CASSQDAPGQSSYNSPLHF
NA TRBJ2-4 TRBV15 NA TGTGCCACCAGCACACTGCCGATGGGGGCAAACATTCAGTACTTC CATSTLPMGANIQYF
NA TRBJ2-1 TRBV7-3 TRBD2 TGTGCCAGCAGCGGTGGACTAGCGAACAATGAGCAGTTCTTC CASSGGLANNEQFF
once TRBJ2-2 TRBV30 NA TGTGCCTGGAGTGCCAGGGGTAACACCGGGGAGCTGTTTTTT CAWSARGNTGELFF
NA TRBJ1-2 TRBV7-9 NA TGTGCCAGCAGCCCAGACTTGGTCGGCTATGGCTACACCTTC CASSPDLVGYGYTF
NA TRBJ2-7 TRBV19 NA TGTGCCAGTCACGGCGGAGAAGTCTACGAGCAGTACTTC CASHGGEVYEQYF
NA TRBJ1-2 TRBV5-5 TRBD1 TGTGCCAGCAGCTGGACAGGGGGGCCTGGGTATGGCTACACCTTC CASSWTGGPGYGYTF
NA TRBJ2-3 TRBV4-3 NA TGCGCCAGCAGCCAAGATTCTGACTTGGATACGCAGTATTTT CASSQDSDLDTQYF
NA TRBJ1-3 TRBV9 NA TGTGCCAGCAGCCCCTTCCCGAGCACCATATATTTT CASSPFPSTIYF
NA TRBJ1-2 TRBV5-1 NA TGCGCCAGCAGCTCGTCGGGGGGACCTAACTATGGCTACACCTTC CASSSSGGPNYGYTF
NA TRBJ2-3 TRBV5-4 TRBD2 TGTGCCAGCAGCTTCCCACAACGCTCGGGAGGACCAGATACGCAGTATTTT CASSFPQRSGGPDTQYF
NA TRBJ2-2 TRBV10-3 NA TGTGCCATCAGTCTAGCAGAAGCCGGGGAGCTGTTTTTT CAISLAEAGELFF
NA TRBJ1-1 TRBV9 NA TGTGCCAGCAGCGCGGACATTATGAACACTGAAGCTTTCTTT CASSADIMNTEAFF
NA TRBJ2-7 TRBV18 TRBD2 TGTGCCAGCTCAAATCGAACTAGCGGGGCTGACTTC CASSNRTSGADF
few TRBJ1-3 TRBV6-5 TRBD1 TGTGCCAGCAGTCTGGACAGGGCAAATGGAAACACCATATATTTT CASSLDRANGNTIYF
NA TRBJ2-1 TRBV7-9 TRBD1 TGTGCCAGCATCCTGGGACAGGGGGCCTACAATGAGCAGTTCTTC CASILGQGAYNEQFF
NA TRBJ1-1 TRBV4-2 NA TGTGCCAGCAGCCAAAGTCTCGCAGGGTTCCTTGACACTGAAGCTTTCTTT CASSQSLAGFLDTEAFF
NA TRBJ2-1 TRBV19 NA TGTGCCAGTAGTATTTCTTCCGGAGTAAGCTCCTACAATGAGCAGTTCTTC CASSISSGVSSYNEQFF
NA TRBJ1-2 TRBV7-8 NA TGTGCCAGCAGCTTCGGACAGCTTGATGGCTACACCTTC CASSFGQLDGYTF
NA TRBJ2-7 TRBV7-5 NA TGTGTCAGAAGCTTATTTCGGGACAGAAGAATCGGTTGGTGCGAGCAGTACTTC CVRSLFRDRRIGWCEQYF
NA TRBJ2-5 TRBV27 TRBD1 TGTGCCAGCAGTTCCAGGGACAGGACGGGGACCCAGTACTTC CASSSRDRTGTQYF
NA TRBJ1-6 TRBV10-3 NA TGTGCCACCCAGAATGGGGGCAGCTCCTATAATTCACCCCTCCACTTT CATQNGGSSYNSPLHF
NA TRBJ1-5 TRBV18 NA TGTGCCAGCTCACCGCGGGCCGACCGAGGACAGCCCCAGCATTTT CASSPRADRGQPQHF
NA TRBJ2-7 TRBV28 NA TGTGCCAGCAGTTCACCGTTAGCCATCGAGCAGTACTTC CASSSPLAIEQYF
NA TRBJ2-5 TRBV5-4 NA TGTGCCAGCAGCTTGAAGATATTGGCGGTCCAAGAGACCCAGTACTTC CASSLKILAVQETQYF
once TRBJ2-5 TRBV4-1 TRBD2 TGCGCCAGCAGCCAAGATCTAGCGGGGGGTACCCAGAGGGAGACCCAGTACTTC CASSQDLAGGTQRETQYF
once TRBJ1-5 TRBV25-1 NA TGTGCCAGCAGTGCGAATGGAGGGGAAGATAGCAATCAGCCCCAGCATTTT CASSANGGEDSNQPQHF
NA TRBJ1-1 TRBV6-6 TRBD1 TGTGCCAGCAGACCCAGGGACAGAAAGAACACTGAAGCTTTCTTT CASRPRDRKNTEAFF
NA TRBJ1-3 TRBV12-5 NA TGTGCTAGTGGTTTGGCGCCGCCGGACAAAAGCTCTGGAAACACCATATATTTT CASGLAPPDKSSGNTIYF
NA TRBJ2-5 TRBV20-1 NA TGCAGTGCTAGTAACCAAGAGACCCAGTACTTC CSASNQETQYF
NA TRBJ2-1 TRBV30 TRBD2 TGTGCCTGGCAACAGGGGAGTCTAGCGGGAACTGAGCAGTTCTTC CAWQQGSLAGTEQFF
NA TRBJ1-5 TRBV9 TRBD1 TGTGCCAGCAGCGCCGGAGGGGGCGCGAATCAGCCCCAGCATTTT CASSAGGGANQPQHF
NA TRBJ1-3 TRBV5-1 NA TGCGCCAGCTGTCAGGGGCCTGTCTCTGGAAACACCATATATTTT CASCQGPVSGNTIYF
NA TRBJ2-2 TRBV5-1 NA TGCGCCAGCAGCTTGTCGGGGGACACCGGGGAGCTGTTTTTT CASSLSGDTGELFF